Following are 8 T cell receptor beta chains from one sample sequenced in a study of shared clonotypes between healthy human individuals. Sequencing used immunoSEQ multiplex PCR; TCRdb keeps in-frame clones, though not all of them. Found here are about 1 million clones, roughly 80% of them singletons; the top ten hold 1.4% to 1.5%. Sequencing was done on a sample of memory CD4+ T cells sorted from blood. Subset in this sample: CD45RA-negative fraction. Receptors originate from a man between 18 and 35 years old in good health.

Concerning this clone itself: Distinct nucleotide sequences in the sample also encode this CDR3. The chain has TRBV6-1 and TRBJ2-1; D might be TRBD1 or TRBD2, each matching 5 bases. CDR1 and CDR2 (germline): MNHNS, SASEGT. This CDR3 comprises 15 residues. V lost 2 bases and J 0 bases, leaving 8 bases between the germline ends. CDR3 nucleotides: TGTGCCAGCAGTGAACAGGGACCCTCCTACAATGAGCAGTTCTTC. Its protein product is CASSEQGPSYNEQFF.

This rearrangement joins TRBV1 to TRBJ1-4. TRBV1 is a pseudogene. This CDR3 is 17 amino acids long. CDR3 sequence: CTSTGTEPFKTNEKLFF. The CDR3 DNA follows: TGCACCAGCACTGGGACGGAGCCTTTCAAAACTAATGAAAAACTGTTTTTT.

The chain uses TRBV5-1 and TRBJ2-2; D call uncertain. The CDR3 is made up of 13 amino acids. The germline CDR1 and CDR2 sequences are SGHRS and YFSETQ. V lost 5 bases and J 5 bases, leaving 10 bases between the germline ends. Here the CDR3 reads CASSAASTGELFF. In DNA, the CDR3 is TGCGCCAGCAGTGCTGCGTCTACCGGGGAGCTGTTTTTT.

Here the CDR3 DNA reads TGTGCCAGCAGCGTCGGACTAGCGGGGACCGGGGAGCAGTACTTC. Its protein product is CASSVGLAGTGEQYF. The J gene is TRBJ2-7, the V gene TRBV7-2; 12 bases fit TRBD2. The CDR3 spans 15 residues. CDR1 and CDR2 (germline): SGHTA, FQGNSA. After removal of 5 bases from V and 7 bases from J, the junction contained 9 bases not matched to a gene.

The V gene is TRBV6-5, the J gene TRBJ2-6; 7 bases align to TRBD1. Germline CDR1 MNHEY, CDR2 SVGAGI. J lost 2 bases, V lost 6 bases, and 4 bases had no gene match. There are 15 residues in the CDR3. CDR3 in DNA: TGTGCCAGCAGAGCCGGGACAGCTGGGGCCAACGTCCTGACTTTC. This codes for CASRAGTAGANVLTF.

CDR3 sequence reads: CASSLLDRDFSGANVLTF. For the CDR3, the DNA is TGTGCCAGCAGCTTGTTAGACAGGGATTTCTCTGGGGCCAACGTCCTGACTTTC. This chain links TRBV5-6 with TRBJ2-6; 7 nucleotides line up with TRBD1. CDR3 length equals 18 residues. The trim removed 1 base at V and 0 bases at J, leaving 7 bases unmatched. Germline CDR1 is SGHDT and CDR2 is YYEEEE.

Written as DNA, the CDR3 is TGTGCCAGCAGCTTCCCGGGGGCATGGAATGAGCAGTTCTTC. Translated, it gives CASSFPGAWNEQFF. The chain is built from TRBV7-2 and TRBJ2-1, with D possibly being TRBD1 or TRBD2 (6 bases each). The germline gives CDR1 SGHTA, CDR2 FQGNSA. V lost 3 bases, J lost 7 bases, and 13 bases lay in between. The length of the CDR3 is 14 residues. Full variable domain (missing parts from reference TRBV7-2 and TRBJ2-1): GAGVSQSPSNKVTEKGKDVELRCDPISGHTALYWYRQSLGQGLEFLIYFQGNSAPDKSGLPSDRFSAERTGGSVSTLTIQRTQQEDSAVYLCASSFPGAWNEQFFGPGTRLTVL.

J is TRBJ1-6 and V is TRBV21-1; TRBD1 is the table's D call and was not checked against the DNA. TRBV21-1 is a known pseudogene. The CDR3 consists of 11 residues. The CDR3 bases are TGTGCCAGCATTACAGGGTCGCCCCTCCACTTT. Its protein product is CASITGSPLHF.